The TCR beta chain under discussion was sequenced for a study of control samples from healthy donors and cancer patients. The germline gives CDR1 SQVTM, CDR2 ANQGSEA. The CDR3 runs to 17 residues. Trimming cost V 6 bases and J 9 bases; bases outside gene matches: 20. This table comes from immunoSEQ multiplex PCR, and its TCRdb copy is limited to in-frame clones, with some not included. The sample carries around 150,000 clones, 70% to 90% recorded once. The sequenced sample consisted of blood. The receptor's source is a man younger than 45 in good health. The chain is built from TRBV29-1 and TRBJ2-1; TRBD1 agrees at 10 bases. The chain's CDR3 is CSVLRDRGISGSGEQFF. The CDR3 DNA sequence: TGCAGCGTGTTACGGGACAGGGGCATCAGTGGCTCGGGTGAGCAGTTCTTC.